Listed here is a single T cell receptor beta chain. This specimen comes from a study of blood T cell repertoires in COVID-19. Study-level background: Researchers got acute and convalescent COVID-19 samples from the United States, Italy and Spain. Sample material is recorded as cDNA or gDNA derived from T cells, B-cell-depleted T cells, or PBMCs.

Authors' data handling: Reference gene primer amplification gave nucleated cell count estimates. This table comes from immunoSEQ multiplex PCR, and its TCRdb copy is limited to in-frame clones, with some not included. V and J calls plus clone size are reproduced from that table; the DNA served to infer D and trimming. The sample records tens of thousands of clones, around 82% being singletons. Looked up from germline, CDR1 is PRHDT and CDR2 is FYEKMQ (reference sequence). The V and J ends lost 6 bases and 8 bases respectively, with 28 bases between them. This CDR3 region has 17 residues. The sequencing input was peripheral blood. The chain carries TRBV13 and TRBJ1-2, with D possibly being TRBD1 (5 bases). This TCR derives from a woman older than 75 with acute or convalescent COVID-19. CDR3 loop: CASRRRNQGGFISGYTF. For the CDR3, the DNA is TGTGCCAGCAGACGTCGTAATCAGGGAGGATTTATATCCGGCTACACCTTC.